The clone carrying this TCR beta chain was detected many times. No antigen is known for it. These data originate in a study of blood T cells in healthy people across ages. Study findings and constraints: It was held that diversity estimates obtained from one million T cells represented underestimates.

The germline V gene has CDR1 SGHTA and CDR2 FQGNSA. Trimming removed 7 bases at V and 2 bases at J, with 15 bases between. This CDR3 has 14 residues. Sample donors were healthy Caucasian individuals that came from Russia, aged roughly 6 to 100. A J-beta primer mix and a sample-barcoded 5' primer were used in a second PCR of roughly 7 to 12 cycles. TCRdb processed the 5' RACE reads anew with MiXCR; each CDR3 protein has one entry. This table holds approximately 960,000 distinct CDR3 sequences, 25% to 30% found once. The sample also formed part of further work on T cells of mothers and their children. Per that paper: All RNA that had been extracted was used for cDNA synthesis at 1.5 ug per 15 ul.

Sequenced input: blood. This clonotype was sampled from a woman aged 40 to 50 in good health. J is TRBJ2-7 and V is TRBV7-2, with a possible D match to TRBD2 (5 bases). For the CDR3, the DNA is TGTGCCAGCACCCCTCCCGGGGTCCCCTACGAGCAGTACTTC. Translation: CASTPPGVPYEQYF.